At least ten counts were recorded for the clone carrying this T cell receptor beta chain. The sample originates from a study of T-cell reconstitution after alpha-beta-depleted transplantation in children. Germline loops: CDR1 ENHRY, CDR2 SYGVKD. CDR3 length: 14 amino acids. J gave up 5 bases and V 3 bases, and 5 bases lay outside the gene matches. Preparation of the TCRbeta library used unique molecular identifiers. Via MiXCR, TCRdb re-called the PCR reads, giving one row per CDR3 protein. The table includes under 350,000 distinct CDR3 sequences, approximately 9.6% detected once. The rearrangement uses TRBV10-3 and TRBJ1-1; 8 bases are a match to TRBD1. Source: PBMCs from the stem cell graft donor, taken from the stem cell graft. The receptor's source is a human donor who donated a stem cell graft to a child with SCID. The CDR3 DNA reads TGTGCCATCAGTGACGGACAGGGTGAAACTGAAGCTTTCTTT. This gives the protein CAISDGQGETEAFF.